The clone carrying this T cell receptor (beta chain) was seen just once. This entry is derived from a study of PD-L1 blockade in urothelial cancer. The method was immunoSEQ multiplex PCR; TCRdb's version includes in-frame clones alone and lacks a portion of them. The profile shows about 38,000 clones, approximately 83% of them singletons. The CDR3 has 16 residues. The V gene's germline CDR1 is SNHLY and CDR2 FYNNEI. The germline V and J ends were trimmed by 7 bases and 0 bases, with 13 bases remaining between them. V gene TRBV2 combines with J gene TRBJ2-6; a possible D gene is TRBD2 (6 bases). The source of this sequence is a man in his 60s with urothelial cancer. The specimen was PBMCs, collected around atezolizumab (anti-PD-L1) treatment. In DNA form, the CDR3 reads TGTGCCAGCACCTGGGACGGGAGCTCTGGGGCCAACGTCCTGACTTTC. The encoded protein is CASTWDGSSGANVLTF.